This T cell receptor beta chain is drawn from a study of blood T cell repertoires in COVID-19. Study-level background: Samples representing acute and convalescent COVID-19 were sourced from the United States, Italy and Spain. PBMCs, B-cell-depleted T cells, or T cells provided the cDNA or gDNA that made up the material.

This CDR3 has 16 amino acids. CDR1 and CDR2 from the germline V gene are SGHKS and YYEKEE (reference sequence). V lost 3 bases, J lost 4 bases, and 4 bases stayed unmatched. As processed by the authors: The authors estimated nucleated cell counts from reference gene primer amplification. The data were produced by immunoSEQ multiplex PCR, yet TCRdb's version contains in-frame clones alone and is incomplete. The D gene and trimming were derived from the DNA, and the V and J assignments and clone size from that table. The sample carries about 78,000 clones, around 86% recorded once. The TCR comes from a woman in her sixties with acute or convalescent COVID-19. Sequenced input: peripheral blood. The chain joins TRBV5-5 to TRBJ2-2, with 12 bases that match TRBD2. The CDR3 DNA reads TGTGCCAGCAGCTCGGGACTAGCGGGTAGCACCGGGGAGCTGTTTTTT. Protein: CASSSGLAGSTGELFF.